This record looks at one T cell receptor (beta chain) sequence and its context. These data originate in a study of PD-L1 blockade in urothelial cancer. The overall study: It was at 3 weeks (second dose) and 6 weeks after treatment start that blood was analyzed.

The CDR3 contains 16 residues. J lost 5 bases, V lost 6 bases, and 13 bases had no gene match. CDR1 is SNHLY, CDR2 FYNNEI, per germline. TCRdb keeps only in-frame clones here, not all; method: immunoSEQ multiplex PCR. The table has about 72,000 clones, roughly 90% seen once. Indicated time point: pretreatment peripheral blood. Urothelial carcinoma, locally advanced or metastatic, affected the patients. Here the sequenced sample was PBMCs, taken around atezolizumab (anti-PD-L1) treatment. V and J are TRBV2 and TRBJ2-7; 10 nucleotides match TRBD1. The TCR comes from a man aged 70-80 years with urothelial cancer. The DNA of the CDR3 is TGTGCCAGCAGCGGATCTGACAGGGGGCTGGGGAACGAGCAGTACTTC. This encodes CASSGSDRGLGNEQYF.